The entry below gives a single T cell receptor (beta chain) sequence along with its context. Antigen: not known. Germline CDR1 is SNHLY and CDR2 is FYNNEI. CDR3 length equals 12 residues. This entry comes from a study of graft-versus-host responses after intestinal transplantation. TCRdb keeps only in-frame clones here, not all; method: immunoSEQ multiplex PCR. The sample gives around 120,000 clones, approximately 96% of which show up once; over 2.5% is in the top ten. General study results and limits: Detection of GvH clones occurred in recipient marrow, and some had their first appearance in ileum or blood.

The chain carries TRBV2 and TRBJ2-5; tentatively, D is TRBD1 or TRBD2 (5 bases each). The DNA end is a closer match to TRBJ2-7, so the J assignment may be wrong. The source is a human donor who received an intestinal transplant. Sample: unstimulated CD8+ T cells sorted from spleen or lymph node cells, taken before intestinal transplant. This CDR3 is CAVGTVTYEQYF. The CDR3 coding sequence is TGTGCCGTAGGGACGGTAACCTACGAGCAGTACTTC.